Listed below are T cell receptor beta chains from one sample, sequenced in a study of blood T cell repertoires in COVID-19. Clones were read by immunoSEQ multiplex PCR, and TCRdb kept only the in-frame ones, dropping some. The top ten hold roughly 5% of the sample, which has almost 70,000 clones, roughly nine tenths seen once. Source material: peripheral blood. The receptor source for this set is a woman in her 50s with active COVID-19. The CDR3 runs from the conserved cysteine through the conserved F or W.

CDR3 protein: CATSRDREGVENEQFF
J gene: TRBJ2-1
V gene: TRBV15

CDR3 protein: CATRRQGNQPQHF
J gene: TRBJ1-5
V gene: TRBV28

CDR3 protein: CAWVTGTNSPLHF
J gene: TRBJ1-6
V gene: TRBV30

CDR3 protein: CASSPTGASYEQYF
J gene: TRBJ2-7
V gene: TRBV14

CDR3 protein: CSASKGAMNTEAFF
J gene: TRBJ1-1
V gene: TRBV20-1

CDR3 protein: CASSPGVAETQYF
J gene: TRBJ2-5
V gene: TRBV7-9

CDR3 protein: CAWSGLVSYEQYF
J gene: TRBJ2-7
V gene: TRBV30

CDR3 protein: CASSSGQRGWNEQFF
J gene: TRBJ2-1
V gene: TRBV27

CDR3 protein: CATSGRGFLSNTEAFF
J gene: TRBJ1-1
V gene: TRBV24-1

CDR3 protein: CASSLIRGNSPLHF
J gene: TRBJ1-6
V gene: TRBV11-2

CDR3 protein: CASSPAVSGNSPLHF
J gene: TRBJ1-6
V gene: TRBV7-9

CDR3 protein: CASRPGGGNTGELFF
J gene: TRBJ2-2
V gene: TRBV7-3

CDR3 protein: CASSSGQSSRNEQFF
J gene: TRBJ2-1
V gene: TRBV11-3

CDR3 protein: CASSPTGGGWETQYF
J gene: TRBJ2-5
V gene: TRBV7-3

CDR3 protein: CASSRRVSVTEAFF
J gene: TRBJ1-1
V gene: TRBV6-5

CDR3 protein: CASSQGSTLSYNEQFF
J gene: TRBJ2-1
V gene: TRBV3-1/TRBV3-2

CDR3 protein: CATSEAGTSGSGNIQYF
J gene: TRBJ2-4
V gene: TRBV24-1

CDR3 protein: CASSSGLAGGWEQFF
J gene: TRBJ2-1
V gene: TRBV5-1

CDR3 protein: CASSQEAGLAGGGIYEQYF
J gene: TRBJ2-7
V gene: TRBV4-2

CDR3 protein: CASSPGGRAWDEQFF
J gene: TRBJ2-1
V gene: TRBV7-2

CDR3 protein: CASSLSGLAGRGAGANVLTF
J gene: TRBJ2-6
V gene: TRBV27

CDR3 protein: CASSSPTSPTQYF
J gene: TRBJ2-3
V gene: TRBV5-6

CDR3 protein: CASSTAGGESTDTQYF
J gene: TRBJ2-3
V gene: TRBV7-3

CDR3 protein: CASSQDTYNEQFF
J gene: TRBJ2-1
V gene: TRBV2

CDR3 protein: CASDEKGLNTEAFF
J gene: TRBJ1-1
V gene: TRBV28

CDR3 protein: CASSPKRDYGYTF
J gene: TRBJ1-2
V gene: TRBV5-5

CDR3 protein: CASSQTYEQYF
J gene: TRBJ2-7
V gene: TRBV28

CDR3 protein: CASRKQGTSGYEQYF
J gene: TRBJ2-7
V gene: TRBV5-1

CDR3 protein: CASSLLAGDGELFF
J gene: TRBJ2-2
V gene: TRBV27

CDR3 protein: CASTPTDNTGELFF
J gene: TRBJ2-2
V gene: TRBV2

CDR3 protein: CASSYSSLQETQYF
J gene: TRBJ2-5
V gene: TRBV6-5